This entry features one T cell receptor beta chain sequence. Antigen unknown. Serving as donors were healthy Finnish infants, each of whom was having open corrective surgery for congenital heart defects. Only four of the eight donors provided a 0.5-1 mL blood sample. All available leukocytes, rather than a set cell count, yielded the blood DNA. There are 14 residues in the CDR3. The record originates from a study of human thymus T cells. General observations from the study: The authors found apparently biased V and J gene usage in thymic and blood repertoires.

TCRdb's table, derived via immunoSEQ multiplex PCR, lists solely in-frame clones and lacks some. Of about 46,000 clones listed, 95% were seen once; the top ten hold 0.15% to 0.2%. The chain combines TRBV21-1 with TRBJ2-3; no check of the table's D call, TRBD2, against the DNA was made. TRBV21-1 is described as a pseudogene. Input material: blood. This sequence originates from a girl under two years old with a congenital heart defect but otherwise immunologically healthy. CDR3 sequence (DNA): TGTGCCAGCAGGGGGGATGGACTAGCAGATACGCAGTATTTT. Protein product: CASRGDGLADTQYF.